This T cell receptor beta chain was captured by sequencing in a study of coeliac disease. Study conclusions and caveats: Of coeliac lamina propria samples, about 50% of the 18 held published gliadin-specific TRB sequences, versus 1 of 6 controls. Most TRB amino acid sequences occurred in only one sample. Cross-contamination between intraepithelial and lamina propria cells was possible.

Produced via immunoSEQ multiplex PCR; TCRdb's table is partial and in-frame only. The sample holds over 5,500 clones; around 65% are singletons and the top ten take about 6.7%. This clone has only a few counts. Its specificity is unknown. The CDR3 sequence is 15 residues long. Unmatched junction bases numbered 7, after V lost 5 bases and J lost 5 bases. Germline V CDR1 and CDR2: SEHNR, FQNEAQ (reference sequence). This rearrangement joins TRBV7-9 to TRBJ1-5; TRBD1 agrees at 9 bases. Material for sequencing was lamina propria lymphocytes from the gut. The clonotype was recovered from a man aged 45-65 years with active celiac disease. CDR3 bases: TGTGCCAGCAGCGCCACAGGGGGCGGAGATCAGCCCCAGCATTTT. It translates to CASSATGGGDQPQHF.